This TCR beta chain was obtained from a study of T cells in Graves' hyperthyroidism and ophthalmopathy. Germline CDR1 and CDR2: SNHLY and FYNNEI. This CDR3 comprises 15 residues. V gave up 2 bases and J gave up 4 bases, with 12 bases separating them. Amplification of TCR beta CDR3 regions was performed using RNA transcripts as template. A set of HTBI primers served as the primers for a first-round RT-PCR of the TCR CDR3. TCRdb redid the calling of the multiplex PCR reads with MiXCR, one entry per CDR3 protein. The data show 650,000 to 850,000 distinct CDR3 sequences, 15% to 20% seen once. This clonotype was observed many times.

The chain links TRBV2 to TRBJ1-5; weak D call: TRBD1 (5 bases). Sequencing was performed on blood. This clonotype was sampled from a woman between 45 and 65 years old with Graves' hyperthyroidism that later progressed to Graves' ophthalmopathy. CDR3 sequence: CASSEFRGANQPQHF. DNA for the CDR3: TGTGCCAGCAGTGAATTTAGGGGTGCAAATCAGCCCCAGCATTTT.